The rows below give T cell receptor beta chains drawn from one sample of a study of T cells in Graves' hyperthyroidism and ophthalmopathy. A single record per CDR3 protein comes from TCRdb applying MiXCR to the multiplex PCR reads. The sample includes approximately 530,000 distinct CDR3 sequences, roughly 17% of them seen just once. Material: blood. Receptors originate from a young woman with Graves' hyperthyroidism. Both conserved end residues are part of each CDR3. Fields, in order: CDR3 DNA, CDR3 protein, clone size, J gene, V gene, D gene. The D gene is left open where the match is weak. Size is omitted from some rows. Given values are once, few, many or a class for expanded clones.

cdr3_nt: TGTGCCAGCAGCTCGATCGAGACCCTTCCCTACGAGCAGTACTTC
cdr3_aa: CASSSIETLPYEQYF
clone_size: many
j_call: TRBJ2-7
v_call: TRBV7-9
d_call: -

cdr3_nt: TGTGCCAGCAGCAGGAACCAGCCGGATGGCTACACCTTC
cdr3_aa: CASSRNQPDGYTF
clone_size: many
j_call: TRBJ1-2
v_call: TRBV3-1
d_call: -

cdr3_nt: TGTGCTAGTGGTTGGACAGGGGGGAACACTGAAGCTTTCTTT
cdr3_aa: CASGWTGGNTEAFF
clone_size: few
j_call: TRBJ1-1
v_call: TRBV12-5
d_call: TRBD1

cdr3_nt: TGTGCCAGCAGCTTACACTCGGGACTGGCTAGCGGGATCCACACAGATACGCAGTATTTT
cdr3_aa: CASSLHSGLASGIHTDTQYF
clone_size: many
j_call: TRBJ2-3
v_call: TRBV7-2
d_call: TRBD2

cdr3_nt: TGCAGTGCTAGAAAGAGGGCCTCCGATTCACCCCTCCACTTT
cdr3_aa: CSARKRASDSPLHF
clone_size: few
j_call: TRBJ1-6
v_call: TRBV20-1
d_call: -

cdr3_nt: TGCAGTGCTACAGGGCCTGGAAATCAGCCCCAGCATTTT
cdr3_aa: CSATGPGNQPQHF
clone_size: many
j_call: TRBJ1-5
v_call: TRBV20-1
d_call: -

cdr3_nt: TGTGCTAGTGGCTCCGGACAGCCGTCGTATGGCTACACCTTC
cdr3_aa: CASGSGQPSYGYTF
clone_size: -
j_call: TRBJ1-2
v_call: TRBV12-5
d_call: -

cdr3_nt: TGCAGCGTTGAGGGGGCGCGGGGAGACACTGAAGCTTTCTTT
cdr3_aa: CSVEGARGDTEAFF
clone_size: many
j_call: TRBJ1-1
v_call: TRBV29-1
d_call: -

cdr3_nt: TGTGCCAGCAGTTTTACTCAGCCCGGCTTTCGCGAGCAGTACTTC
cdr3_aa: CASSFTQPGFREQYF
clone_size: -
j_call: TRBJ2-7
v_call: TRBV9
d_call: -

cdr3_nt: TGTGCCACCAGCAGAGGAACGGTAGAGGCAGACACTGAAGCTTTCTTT
cdr3_aa: CATSRGTVEADTEAFF
clone_size: -
j_call: TRBJ1-1
v_call: TRBV15
d_call: -

cdr3_nt: TGTGCCAGCGGGTCCTGGGTTGGGGGGAATTCACCCCTCCACTTT
cdr3_aa: CASGSWVGGNSPLHF
clone_size: -
j_call: TRBJ1-6
v_call: TRBV7-8
d_call: -

cdr3_nt: TGTGCCAGCAAAAGCGGGGGGGTATACAATGAGCAGTTCTTC
cdr3_aa: CASKSGGVYNEQFF
clone_size: many
j_call: TRBJ2-1
v_call: TRBV2
d_call: TRBD2

cdr3_nt: TGCAGCGTCCACCCCCAGCGGGGGACCCCGGGGCAGTTCTTC
cdr3_aa: CSVHPQRGTPGQFF
clone_size: few
j_call: TRBJ2-1
v_call: TRBV29-1
d_call: TRBD2

cdr3_nt: TGTGCCAGCAGTTTAACGTTTTGGGACAGGGAGTCCTACGAGCAGTACTTC
cdr3_aa: CASSLTFWDRESYEQYF
clone_size: many
j_call: TRBJ2-7
v_call: TRBV27
d_call: TRBD1

cdr3_nt: TGTGCCAGCAGCCAACCCGGGACTAGCGGGTCGAACACCGGGGAGCTGTTTTTT
cdr3_aa: CASSQPGTSGSNTGELFF
clone_size: few
j_call: TRBJ2-2
v_call: TRBV11-2
d_call: TRBD2

cdr3_nt: TGCAGTGCCTTCTATTTTGGCGAGCAGTACTTC
cdr3_aa: CSAFYFGEQYF
clone_size: -
j_call: TRBJ2-7
v_call: TRBV20-1
d_call: -